This T cell receptor (beta chain) was sequenced in a study of cytomegalovirus exposure and HLA in healthy donors (dated by TCRdb to the late 2010s). Regarding the complete study: An earlier analysis of some 600 of the donors reported around 280 Gb of sequence data and around 110 million unique TCR beta sequences obtained from about 179 million T cells. Typing coverage varied by locus: roughly 620-640 donors for A, B, C, DRB1 and DQB1; roughly 560 for DQA1; more than 600 for DPA1; fewer than 480 for DPB1. High-throughput TCR immunosequencing, statistical association of individual TCRs with disease status, and machine learning were combined to predict cytomegalovirus infection status. In a later analysis, previously published TCR beta repertoires from about 640 donors were re-analyzed and high-resolution HLA genotyping was added so that TCR occurrence patterns could be studied. A handful of DR-DQ haplotypes were handled as single units for association and clustering because linkage in the cohort was strong. Among the roughly 430 genotyped donors, around 81% belonged to the genetic ancestry cluster associated with self-reported Caucasian donors. Donor age, sex, ethnicity and CMV serostatus were compiled alongside the repertoire data. Both class I and class II loci were covered by HLA typing, at four-digit resolution. To decide whether each TCR beta V gene segment behaved as functional or pseudogenic, an earlier analysis of 587 of the donors relied on high-throughput TCR beta sequencing. Along with the roughly 710-subject first cohort, a separate validation cohort of more than 90 different subjects was used. On average, roughly 200,000 unique TCR beta nucleotide sequences were sequenced per donor among 398 genotyped donors of the cohort, with about 17% of those sequences being non-productive. Rather than using new phenotypic data, the later analysis identified candidate immune exposures from TCR beta sequences and from how often those sequences occurred across donors. Roughly 300 gigabases of sequencing data and some 85 million unique TCR sequences were included in an early release covering 500 to 750 HLA-typed donors. Using immunosequencing, the study profiled T cell repertoires from 666 subjects and related those repertoires to cytomegalovirus serostatus. All discovery cohort repertoires had been generated on a single sequencing platform. A later genetic analysis took genome-wide SNP genotypes for about three fifths of the 666 donors and used that subset as a discovery cohort. The study aimed to test whether signatures of past pathogen exposure could be identified by cataloging public T cell receptors. Overall results and qualifications from the work: The classifier was reported to diagnose cytomegalovirus status with high specificity and sensitivity in both the original cohort and the validation cohort. According to a later analysis, TCR association rates differed among HLA loci, with DRB1 alleles showing the most associated TCRs and HLA-C alleles showing the fewest. When HLA alleles, especially DR and DQ, strongly co-occurred, attributing TCR associations to individual alleles was difficult. A further reported finding was that TCR beta sequences accurately predicted the HLA-A and HLA-B alleles for most subjects in the first cohort. According to the authors, the approach could potentially be generalized to other disease states and immunological phenotypes. A later analysis reported that several top co-occurrence clusters appeared linked to parvovirus B19, influenza, CMV and Epstein-Barr virus. A later analysis associated about 17,000 TCR beta sequences with specific HLA alleles at a false discovery rate of 0.05. Because HLA typing was unavailable for some donors at each locus, only the typed subset was used in association tests. The study gave a list of more than 150 TCR beta chains associated with cytomegalovirus. In vitro tests confirmed that three of the cytomegalovirus-associated TCR beta chains recognize cytomegalovirus antigens. Only TCR beta chains were sequenced in this cohort, and the absence of alpha or paired-chain data limited detectable features. A later analysis found that most CMV-associated TCR beta chains appeared HLA-restricted, with HLA associations seemingly driven largely by CMV exposure. Compared with the roughly 670-donor mean, donors in an Asian-associated ancestry cluster had fewer N-insertions in productive TCRs, according to a later genetic analysis. Correlated functional status among segregating V segments might reflect linkage disequilibrium, but an unknown experimental factor could not be ruled out. The earlier analysis of approximately 590 of the donors excluded some 16 rarely observed V segments, including chromosome 9 orphons, because counts were too low. A cluster of highly shared sequence variants was judged likely to represent a technical artifact of the sequencing pipeline. Across donors, most TCR sequences were observed very rarely, whereas some public TCRs were present in many individuals. Compared with equally common non-associated chains, HLA-associated TCR beta chains in a later analysis were more clonally expanded and had lower generation probabilities. CMV serostatus was the only immune exposure information available for the cohort. Some IMGT-functional V segments, including TRBV6-2 and TRBV6-3, could not be told apart with the 87-base-pair reads, so those segments were excluded. The presence/absence analyses assumed that sequencing depth was roughly uniform across donors, and that assumption may not be true. In an earlier analysis of some 640 of the donors, most TCR beta V segments were observed in productive rearrangements about 87% or about 30% of the time, broadly matching IMGT annotations. An association between a missense DCLRE1C variant and V-gene and J-gene trimming of TCR beta chains was found in a later genetic analysis and replicated in an independent cohort.

To prepare the library, the immunoSEQ multiplex PCR assay was applied. For the multiplex PCR, a mixture combining 60 forward primers for TCR Vbeta segments and 13 reverse primers for TCR Jbeta segments was used. The CDR3 region of rearranged TCR beta genes was amplified from genomic DNA with a multiplex PCR assay. The Illumina HiSeq System was used to sequence the amplified TCR beta libraries as 87-base-pair reads. From the authors' description of their analysis: A later analysis counted tens of millions of unique TCR beta chains across the approximately 700 repertoires, and some 11 million of these chains were shared by at least two donors. To remove PCR and sequencing errors, raw reads were error-corrected and collapsed into unique sequences using a nearest-neighbor algorithm that merged closely related sequences. CDR3 sequences were aligned to IMGT reference sequences to assign V, D and J gene segments. Each retained sequence needed at least a six-nucleotide match to both a V gene segment and a J gene segment. A rearrangement was called productive if the CDR3 had no stop codons and remained in frame with V and J, and every other rearrangement was called non-productive. Following IMGT convention, CDR3 was defined as the stretch from the second conserved V-encoded cysteine to the conserved J-encoded phenylalanine. Sequences without an unambiguous match to a single V gene segment were excluded from the earlier analysis of about 640 of the donors. An earlier analysis of a few hundred of the donors called V segments functional above 56.7% productive rearrangements and segregating when the between-donor standard deviation exceeded 5%. A statistical classification framework was developed to diagnose cytomegalovirus status using the catalog of TCR beta chain sequences. In a later analysis, V and J genes were assigned by comparing TCR nucleotide sequences against IMGT/GENE-DB human TR gene sequences. The TCRdist pipeline was used in a later analysis to assign CDR3 sequences and most-parsimonious VDJ recombination scenarios. In a later analysis, each TCR beta chain was defined by its CDR3 amino acid sequence together with its V-gene family, and reads without a unique V-gene family were excluded. In a later analysis, 550 to 650 highly shared, low-generation-probability nucleotide sequences were removed to address suspected cross-contamination and a sequencing artifact. In a later analysis, a clonal expansion index for each public chain was calculated from normalized within-repertoire ranks of inferred template counts. Generation probabilities in a later analysis came from a VDJ recombination model fitted to out-of-frame rearrangements, and those results were checked against IGoR. In a later analysis, TCR-TCR, TCR-HLA and TCR-CMV co-occurrence was scored with hypergeometric tests, and a repertoire-size bias correction was applied to TCR pairs. In a later analysis, false discovery rates were estimated by permuting HLA or CMV assignments 20 times. A later analysis grouped co-occurring TCRs with DBSCAN, adding TCRdist sequence similarity when clustering within HLA-allele-positive subsets. Repertoires with fewer than 30,000 or more than 120,000 public chains, plus five repertoires with anomalous nucleotide sharing, were excluded from co-occurrence clustering. TCRdb mirrors the immuneACCESS table, restricted to in-frame sequences. Some clones are absent from its copies; in checked studies, under half trace to an unresolved V gene, and the reason for the others is unknown. V, J and clone size are those of that table, while D and trimming were read from the DNA. The sample profile shows approximately 160,000 clones; around 82% of them were found once. Together, the top ten hold 0.38% of the sample.

Of note for this clone: Its recognized antigen is unknown. No base qualities exist here, and no much larger clone lies one base off it.

In total, more than 500 healthy bone marrow donors made up the cohort. All cohort members were sampled while nominally healthy, although unrecorded immune exposures were likely present. The donor was CMV seronegative and belonged to the group of 352 seronegative cohort members. A peripheral blood sample was provided by each donor, and peripheral blood mononuclear cells were used for TCR beta sequencing. Genomic DNA extraction from the blood cell samples was performed with the Qiagen DNeasy Blood Extraction Kit. The germline V gene sets CDR1 to SNHLY and CDR2 to FYNNEI. Trimming removed 5 bases from V and 6 bases from J; the gene matches leave 8 bases unexplained. The CDR3 starts with the cysteine, ends with the phenylalanine, and has 14 residues. Only the CDR3 DNA stays, 42 bases, in frame from base 1.

The rearranged segments are TRBV2 and TRBJ2-3; 7 bases in between match TRBD1. Sequenced: PBMCs. The sequence came from a boy aged 2 to 9 in good health and CMV-seronegative. The CDR3 protein: CASSRGQLGDTQYF. The base sequence is TGTGCCAGCAGTAGGGGACAGTTGGGGGATACGCAGTATTTT. Full variable domain (CDR3 extended with the reference TRBV2 and TRBJ2-3 proteins): EPEVTQTPSHQVTQMGQEVILRCVPISNHLYFYWYRQILGQKVEFLVSFYNNEISEKSEIFDDQFSVERPDGSNFTLKIRSTKLEDSAMYFCASSRGQLGDTQYFGPGTRLTVL.